The source of this T cell receptor beta chain is a study of cytomegalovirus exposure and HLA in healthy donors. Germline V gene data show CDR1 as KGHSH and CDR2 as LQKENI. Trimming cost V 1 base and J 8 bases, with 23 bases left between them. This CDR3 region has 18 residues. PCR primers comprised 60 Vbeta and 13 Jbeta primers. Per the original data handling: Approximately 11 million shared chains were among the roughly 80 million unique TCR beta chains that a later analysis counted. The repertoire was sequenced with immunoSEQ multiplex PCR; TCRdb's copy has only in-frame clones and lacks some. For V, J and clone size, that table is used; D and trimming come from the DNA. The profile shows 120,000 to 150,000 clones, roughly three quarters of them singletons. About this clone: The antigen is undetermined.

Whole-study findings and limits: Relative to the roughly 690-donor mean, N-insertions were reportedly fewer in an Asian-associated ancestry cluster in a later analysis.

V gene TRBV18 combines with J gene TRBJ1-4, with D hard to call. The sequence was obtained from a male donor in good health and CMV-seronegative. The sample was PBMCs. CDR3 sequence reads: CASSPLGFAAGSREKLFF. CDR3 nucleotides: TGTGCCAGCTCACCACTAGGATTCGCGGCGGGGTCGAGGGAAAAACTGTTTTTT.